This T cell receptor (beta chain) emerged from a study of blood T cell repertoires in COVID-19. In the study's own analysis: Amplification of reference gene primers provided the estimated nucleated cell counts. Using immunoSEQ multiplex PCR, the repertoire was profiled, and TCRdb retains in-frame clones only, with some absent. D and trimming come from the DNA, and the V and J calls and clone size come from that table. This sample yields hundreds of thousands of clones, of which 89% are seen a single time; about 9.5% belongs to the top ten. Germline V gene sequence: CDR1 SGHVS, CDR2 FQNEAQ. There are 18 residues in the CDR3. With 1 base clipped from V and 7 bases from J, the junction kept 8 bases outside the gene matches.

The chain links TRBV7-8 to TRBJ2-2, with TRBD2 matching over 14 bases. Sample: PBMCs or T cells enriched from blood (not recorded which). The sequence was obtained from a woman aged 40 to 49 who had recovered from COVID-19. The CDR3 nucleotides read TGTGCCAGCAGCTTAGGAGGGACTAGCGGGAGATGGGACGGGGAGCTGTTTTTT. Its protein is CASSLGGTSGRWDGELFF.